The next 24 T cell receptor beta chains were all read from a single sample in a study of OX40 agonist ivuxolimab in advanced cancers. Using immunoSEQ multiplex PCR, the repertoire was profiled, and TCRdb retains in-frame clones only, with some absent. The sample carries 80,000 or so clones, approximately 89% recorded once. The sample was CD4+ or CD8+ T cells sorted from blood, taken in a trial of the OX40 agonist ivuxolimab. Every receptor here comes from an adult with an advanced solid tumor such as melanoma, head and neck, liver or kidney cancer.

The CDR3 sequence is CASSPRRMNTEAFF. The DNA for the CDR3 is TGTGCCAGCAGCCCGAGACGTATGAACACTGAAGCTTTCTTT. The chain recombines TRBV5-4 with TRBJ1-1; D is unresolved. The V and J ends lost 4 bases and 0 bases respectively, with 10 bases between them. Germline V gene lookup returns CDR1 SGHNT and CDR2 YYREEE (reference sequence). This CDR3 has 14 residues. Combining the CDR3 with reference TRBV5-4 and TRBJ1-1 gives the whole variable domain ETGVTQSPTHLIKTRGQQVTLRCSSQSGHNTVSWYQQALGQGPQFIFQYYREEENGRGNFPPRFSGLQFPNYSSELNVNALELDDSALYLCASSPRRMNTEAFFGQGTRLTVV.

The rearrangement links TRBV11-3 to TRBJ2-5; the match to TRBD1 covers 8 bases. After removal of 5 bases from V and 3 bases from J, the junction contained 5 bases not matched to a gene. The CDR3 totals 14 residues. Germline V lookup: CDR1 SGHNT, CDR2 YENEEA. CDR3 sequence: CASSQDRVEETQYF. The CDR3 region has the DNA TGTGCCAGCAGCCAGGACAGGGTCGAAGAGACCCAGTACTTC.

The rearrangement joins TRBV7-6 to TRBJ2-5; 8 nucleotides match TRBD1. Losses at the gene ends were 11 bases for V and 4 bases for J; bases not matched to a gene: 12. Germline CDR1 reads SGHVS; CDR2 reads FNYEAQ. The CDR3 totals 14 residues. The CDR3 DNA reads TGTGCCTCTTCGGGACAGGATTTGGGAGAGACCCAGTACTTC. Encoded protein: CASSGQDLGETQYF.

The V gene is TRBV11-1, the J gene TRBJ2-4; 8 bases are shared with TRBD1. J gave up 1 base and V 5 bases, and 7 bases lay outside the gene matches. The CDR3 has 16 residues. The germline gives CDR1 SGHAT, CDR2 FQDESV (reference sequence). CDR3 sequence: CASSGRQGTAKNIQYF. The CDR3 region has the DNA TGTGCCAGCAGCGGGCGACAGGGGACGGCCAAAAACATTCAGTACTTC.

The rearrangement uses TRBV7-8 and TRBJ2-3; the D is unclear. The V end was cut by 5 bases, the J end by 1 base, with 4 bases between. This CDR3 region has 12 residues. Germline lookup yields CDR1 SGHVS and CDR2 FQNEAQ. CDR3 amino acids: CASSPGTDTQYF. In DNA form, the CDR3 reads TGTGCCAGCAGCCCAGGCACAGATACGCAGTATTTT.

J is TRBJ2-5 and V is TRBV7-3; D is undetermined. The CDR3 loop spans 15 amino acids. The V gene's germline CDR1 is SGHTA and CDR2 FQGTGA. V gave up 4 bases and J gave up 5 bases, with 17 bases separating them. The CDR3 nucleotides read TGTGCCAGCAGCTCCGCCGCTTTGGGCGTGGAGACCCAGTACTTC. Translation: CASSSAALGVETQYF.

The CDR3, as DNA: TGTGCCAGCGTTGGGGGGGCGTATGAAAAACTGTTTTTT. It encodes CASVGGAYEKLFF. This sequence joins TRBV2 and TRBJ1-4, with D maybe TRBD1 (6 bases). V gave up 8 bases and J gave up 6 bases, with 13 bases separating them. The length of the CDR3 is 13 residues. In germline, CDR1 is SNHLY, CDR2 FYNNEI.

The chain couples TRBV29-1 to TRBJ2-5; either TRBD1 or TRBD2 may supply D (6 bases each). V was cut by 2 bases and J by 2 bases, with 9 bases left in between. This CDR3 has 13 amino acids. The germline CDR1 and CDR2 sequences are SQVTM and ANQGSEA. The CDR3, as DNA: TGCAGCGTTGAAACAGGGAGGCAAGAGACCCAGTACTTC. As protein: CSVETGRQETQYF.

The rearrangement joins TRBV11-3 to TRBJ2-2; either TRBD1 or TRBD2 may supply D (5 bases each). Trimming stripped 5 bases from V and 4 bases from J, with 20 bases between. CDR3 length equals 17 residues. Per germline, CDR1 SGHNT and CDR2 YENEEA. CDR3 coding DNA: TGTGCCAGCAGCCCACCCGGGACCCCCGTGGGCACCGGGGAGCTGTTTTTT. Translated, it gives CASSPPGTPVGTGELFF. The full variable domain, rest sourced from reference TRBV11-3 and TRBJ2-2, is EAGVVQSPRYKIIEKKQPVAFWCNPISGHNTLYWYLQNLGQGPELLIRYENEEAVDDSQLPKDRFSAERLKGVDSTLKIQPAELGDSAVYLCASSPPGTPVGTGELFFGEGSRLTVL.

The J gene is TRBJ2-7, the V gene TRBV5-1; D is ambiguous. Germline V CDR1 and CDR2: SGHRS, YFSETQ. The CDR3 length is 12 residues. Trimming took 0 bases from V and 3 from J, leaving 4 bases between them. The CDR3 coding sequence is TGCGCCAGCAGCTTGGAGGACTACGAGCAGTACTTC. Translation gives CASSLEDYEQYF.

V is TRBV4-2 and J is TRBJ1-5; possible D gene TRBD1, 5 bases. CDR1 is LGHNA and CDR2 is YNFKEQ in the germline V gene. The CDR3 has 14 amino acids. The V end lost 0 bases, the J end lost 4 bases, and 7 bases lay between the germline ends. CDR3 loop: CASSQEDSNQPQHF. The CDR3 DNA is TGTGCCAGCAGCCAAGAAGACAGTAATCAGCCCCAGCATTTT.

The chain's CDR3 is CASSRTLLNWGGYTF. In DNA form, the CDR3 reads TGTGCCAGCAGCCGAACGCTGTTAAACTGGGGTGGCTACACCTTC. The chain is built from TRBV5-4 and TRBJ1-2; no clear D gene. The CDR3 spans 15 residues. The V end lost 4 bases, the J end lost 7 bases, and 20 bases lay between the germline ends. Germline V gene sequence: CDR1 SGHNT, CDR2 YYREEE (reference sequence).

This chain links TRBV18 with TRBJ2-2; the D gene is possibly TRBD1 (6 bases). The V and J ends lost 3 bases and 5 bases respectively, with 10 bases between them. Germline V lookup: CDR1 KGHSH, CDR2 LQKENI. The CDR3 spans 14 residues. CDR3 DNA: TGTGCCAGCTCACCTACCAGGGGAACCGGGGAGCTGTTTTTT. It codes for CASSPTRGTGELFF.

This clone was counted between two and nine times. The chain joins TRBV2 to TRBJ1-4; TRBD1 aligns across 9 bases. Trimming cost V 6 bases and J 6 bases; bases outside gene matches: 5. The CDR3 runs to 14 residues. Germline CDR1 and CDR2: SNHLY and FYNNEI. CDR3 protein: CASREGQGYEKLFF. In DNA, the CDR3 is TGTGCCAGCAGGGAGGGACAGGGTTATGAAAAACTGTTTTTT.

V is TRBV27 and J is TRBJ1-6; D is uncertain. Trimming removed 5 bases from V and 7 bases from J, with 18 bases in between. The CDR3 sequence is 16 residues long. CDR1 is MNHEY and CDR2 is SMNVEV in the germline V gene (reference sequence). This CDR3 reads CASSPRPTVGNSPLHF. The CDR3 bases are TGTGCCAGCAGTCCGCGACCTACAGTGGGCAATTCACCCCTCCACTTT.

The gene calls are TRBV9 and TRBJ1-1, with a weak D call TRBD1 (6 bases). The CDR3 totals 13 residues. The V gene's germline CDR1 is SGDLS and CDR2 YYNGEE. V shed 4 bases and J shed 3 bases, with 10 bases lying between them. The CDR3 nucleotides read TGTGCCAGCAGCACCGGACAGCACACTGAAGCTTTCTTT. Protein: CASSTGQHTEAFF. The variable domain in full, completed from reference TRBV9 and TRBJ1-1, reads DSGVTQTPKHLITATGQRVTLRCSPRSGDLSVYWYQQSLDQGLQFLIQYYNGEERAKGNILERFSAQQFPDLHSELNLSSLELGDSALYFCASSTGQHTEAFFGQGTRLTVV.

This chain connects TRBV7-9 to TRBJ2-1, with TRBD2 identical over 8 bases. The V gene's germline CDR1 is SEHNR and CDR2 FQNEAQ (reference sequence). Losses at the gene ends were 1 base for V and 5 bases for J; bases not matched to a gene: 7. The CDR3 spans 16 residues. The chain's CDR3 is CASSLGAGGHDNEQFF. DNA for the CDR3: TGTGCCAGCAGCTTAGGTGCGGGAGGCCACGACAATGAGCAGTTCTTC.

The chain recombines TRBV6-6 with TRBJ1-4; 9 positions agree with TRBD1. V lost 6 bases to trimming and J lost 8 bases; unmatched junction nucleotides: 7. Germline V gives CDR1 MNHNY, CDR2 SVGAGI (reference sequence). The length of the CDR3 is 14 residues. The DNA of the CDR3 is TGTGCCAGCAGGGAGACAGGGGGAGGCGAAAAACTGTTTTTT. Its protein product is CASRETGGGEKLFF.

In this sample, this clone turned up once. This chain uses TRBV2 with TRBJ1-5; 9 bases are a match to TRBD1. This CDR3 region has 15 residues. Trimming at V came to 4 bases and at J to 4 bases, leaving 5 bases not matched to a gene. In germline, CDR1 is SNHLY, CDR2 FYNNEI. CDR3 sequence (DNA): TGTGCCAGCAGTGTATGGGGACAGGGTAATCAGCCCCAGCATTTT. It encodes CASSVWGQGNQPQHF.

The chain uses TRBV12-2 and TRBJ1-4. TRBV12-2 is noted as a pseudogene. The CDR3 contains 14 residues. The CDR3 spells CASRPTGGDEKLFF. CDR3 in DNA: TGTGCAAGTCGCCCTACCGGCGGTGATGAAAAACTGTTTTTT.

This clone was seen only a few times. The chain couples TRBV6-1 to TRBJ2-7, with a tentative D call TRBD1 (6 bases). V was shortened by 8 bases and J by 4 bases, with 12 bases between the two germline ends. CDR3 size: 12 residues. Germline V CDR1 and CDR2: MNHNS, SASEGT. CDR3 nucleotides: TGTGCCAGCTCAAGAGGGGGTTACGAGCAGTACTTC. This translates into CASSRGGYEQYF.

This clone was observed a few times. The V and J genes are TRBV25-1 and TRBJ1-1, with D perhaps TRBD1 (6 bases). The CDR3 runs 13 residues. Germline-derived CDR1 and CDR2 are MGHDK and SYGVNS. Between the trimmed V and J ends, which lost 4 bases and 10 bases, there was a span of 16 bases. This CDR3 reads CASSGNRERIAFF. The CDR3 DNA reads as TGTGCCAGCAGTGGCAACAGGGAACGGATAGCTTTCTTT.

The V and J genes are TRBV28 and TRBJ2-3; 9 bases match TRBD2. The germline V gene has CDR1 MDHEN and CDR2 SYDVKM. Trimming cost V 4 bases and J 2 bases; bases outside gene matches: 7. The CDR3 has 16 amino acids. In DNA form, the CDR3 reads TGTGCCAGCAGTTCTTTGGGCGGGAGGGACACAGATACGCAGTATTTT. Protein: CASSSLGGRDTDTQYF.

The V and J genes are TRBV5-1 and TRBJ2-2; 8 bases match TRBD1. The germline V gene encodes CDR1 SGHRS and CDR2 YFSETQ. V was clipped by 4 bases and J by 4 bases; unmatched bases: 6. CDR3 length: 15 amino acids. In DNA, the CDR3 is TGCGCCAGCAGCACAGGACAGGGTTCCACCGGGGAGCTGTTTTTT. It specifies CASSTGQGSTGELFF. The entire variable domain, with the rest obtained from reference TRBV5-1 and TRBJ2-2, is as follows: KAGVTQTPRYLIKTRGQQVTLSCSPISGHRSVSWYQQTPGQGLQFLFEYFSETQRNKGNFPGRFSGRQFSNSRSEMNVSTLELGDSALYLCASSTGQGSTGELFFGEGSRLTVL.